One and the same sample provided the 9 T cell receptor beta chains below, sequenced in a study of blood T cell repertoires in COVID-19. TCRdb keeps only in-frame clones here, not all; method: immunoSEQ multiplex PCR. The table has under 200,000 clones, 80% to 85% seen once; the top ten hold under 3%. Sequenced input: peripheral blood. The receptor set was obtained from a human donor with acute or convalescent COVID-19. The donor label of this sample is uncertain.

This clone was recorded once. The CDR3 sequence: CASSRDGSSYEQYF. CDR3 bases: TGTGCCAGCAGCCGAGACGGGAGCTCCTACGAGCAGTACTTC. The genes are TRBV5-6 and TRBJ2-7; TRBD2 might be the D (6 bases). V dropped 4 bases and J dropped 0 bases, with 11 bases sitting between them. This CDR3 region has 14 residues. Germline lookup yields CDR1 SGHDT and CDR2 YYEEEE.

The rearrangement links TRBV2 to TRBJ1-1, with 7 bases lining up with TRBD1. The CDR3 has 15 residues. The ends lost 6 bases at V and 2 bases at J; junction bases unmatched: 9. Per germline, CDR1 SNHLY and CDR2 FYNNEI. The CDR3 reads CASRATRDRNTEAFF. As DNA, the CDR3 is TGTGCCAGCAGAGCGACCCGGGACAGAAACACTGAAGCTTTCTTT.

The rearrangement links TRBV19 to TRBJ1-6, with D maybe TRBD1 (6 bases). The length of the CDR3 is 14 residues. The V end was cut by 3 bases, the J end by 5 bases, with 8 bases between. Germline V gene data show CDR1 as LNHDA and CDR2 as SQIVND (reference sequence). In DNA form, the CDR3 reads TGTGCCAGTAGTATTGGGGGCAATAATTCACCCCTCCACTTT. Amino acids: CASSIGGNNSPLHF.

This chain uses TRBV28 with TRBJ1-1, with D possibly being TRBD1 (6 bases). V was shortened by 6 bases and J by 1 base, with 18 bases between the two germline ends. The CDR3 spans 16 residues. CDR1 is MDHEN, CDR2 SYDVKM, per germline. CDR3 nucleotides: TGTGCCAGCAGACCCCAGCCGGGACACGCGAACACTGAAGCTTTCTTT. It encodes CASRPQPGHANTEAFF.

This clone showed up just once. The chain uses TRBV6-5 and TRBJ2-7; D is perhaps TRBD1 (6 bases). Trimming removed 10 bases from V and 5 bases from J, with 15 bases in between. The germline gives CDR1 MNHEY, CDR2 SVGAGI. The CDR3 contains 12 residues. This CDR3 is CATATGNNEQYF. As DNA, the CDR3 is TGTGCCACCGCCACAGGGAATAACGAGCAGTACTTC.

The chain recombines TRBV28 with TRBJ2-4; 9 bases are a match to TRBD2. The V segment lost 5 bases and the J segment 0 bases; nucleotides outside the gene matches: 5. This CDR3 comprises 16 residues. Germline CDR1 reads MDHEN; CDR2 reads SYDVKM. CDR3 in amino acids: CASSPSGTIAKNIQYF. The CDR3, as DNA: TGTGCCAGCAGTCCTAGCGGGACTATAGCCAAAAACATTCAGTACTTC.

The chain couples TRBV29-1 to TRBJ2-3; 9 bases map to TRBD2. The trim removed 6 bases at V and 1 base at J, leaving 17 bases unmatched. Germline V gene lookup returns CDR1 SQVTM and CDR2 ANQGSEA. The CDR3 covers 18 residues. This CDR3 reads CSVERRSAGGPGTDTQYF. The CDR3 region has the DNA TGCAGCGTGGAACGGCGATCTGCGGGAGGGCCGGGCACAGATACGCAGTATTTT.

The rearrangement links TRBV9 to TRBJ2-3; 7 bases are a match to TRBD2. The CDR3 contains 14 residues. Germline-derived CDR1 and CDR2 are SGDLS and YYNGEE. J was trimmed by 3 bases and V by 4 bases; bases with no gene match: 5. CDR3 region: CASSFGRGTDTQYF. For the CDR3, the DNA is TGTGCCAGCAGCTTTGGGCGGGGGACAGATACGCAGTATTTT.

This chain uses TRBV6-5 with TRBJ1-5; no reliable D call. This CDR3 spans 15 amino acids. With 5 bases removed from V and 7 bases from J, the gap between germline ends came to 18 bases. The germline V gene encodes CDR1 MNHEY and CDR2 SVGAGI. CDR3 sequence reads: CASSLEAFSGQPQHF. The DNA for the CDR3 is TGTGCCAGCAGTCTGGAGGCATTCTCCGGACAGCCCCAGCATTTT.